The 29 T cell receptor beta chains listed next were all sequenced from one sample in a study of cytotoxic CD8 clonotypes in ibrutinib-treated CLL. Profiling relied on immunoSEQ multiplex PCR, and the TCRdb table lists in-frame clones only, not all of them. The sample has more than 110,000 clones, around 81% seen once. The sequences come from PBMCs, collected after 36 months of ibrutinib treatment. All receptors derive from a human donor with chronic lymphocytic leukemia.

V gene TRBV10-3 combines with J gene TRBJ2-7; D may be TRBD2 (5 bases). This CDR3 is built from 14 residues. The germline V gene encodes CDR1 ENHRY and CDR2 SYGVKD. With 0 bases removed from V and 6 bases from J, the gap between germline ends came to 12 bases. The CDR3 spells CAISESVASSEQYF. CDR3 nucleotide sequence: TGTGCCATCAGTGAGTCGGTGGCTAGCAGCGAGCAGTACTTC.

The CDR3 nucleotides are TGTGCCAGCAGCCAAGATCTTGGACTAGCGGGAATTGTTAAGCAGTTCTTC. This translates into CASSQDLGLAGIVKQFF. This chain uses TRBV4-2 with TRBJ2-1; TRBD2 matches 12 bases. This CDR3 comprises 17 residues. J gave up 11 bases and V 0 bases, and 11 bases lay outside the gene matches. Germline loops: CDR1 LGHNA, CDR2 YNFKEQ.

The chain uses TRBV7-2 and TRBJ2-7; D call uncertain. The CDR3 runs 9 residues. Looked up from germline, CDR1 is SGHTA and CDR2 is FQGNSA. The germline V and J ends were trimmed by 4 bases and 5 bases, with 0 bases remaining between them. The CDR3 loop reads CASSYEQYF. CDR3 sequence (DNA): TGTGCCAGCAGCTACGAGCAGTACTTC.

J is TRBJ2-2 and V is TRBV2; 8 bases agree with TRBD1. V lost 4 bases and J lost 5; bases outside the gene matches: 6. CDR1 and CDR2 (germline): SNHLY, FYNNEI. The CDR3 covers 15 residues. Here the CDR3 reads CASSVRHRGTGELFF. CDR3 nucleotide sequence: TGTGCCAGCAGTGTCAGACACAGGGGGACCGGGGAGCTGTTTTTT.

The rearrangement uses TRBV27 and TRBJ2-1, with 8 bases aligning to TRBD1. CDR1 is MNHEY and CDR2 is SMNVEV in the germline V gene (reference sequence). J gave up 8 bases and V 1 base, and 4 bases lay outside the gene matches. This CDR3 comprises 14 residues. The CDR3 sequence: CASSLLDRVDEQFF. CDR3 sequence (DNA): TGTGCCAGCAGTTTATTGGACAGGGTCGATGAGCAGTTCTTC.

The chain employs TRBV7-6 and TRBJ2-1; D might be TRBD2 (5 bases). Germline CDR1 and CDR2: SGHVS and FNYEAQ. The CDR3 loop spans 18 amino acids. V was shortened by 2 bases and J by 2 bases, with 19 bases between the two germline ends. CDR3 region: CASSLMGERPRPYNEQFF. The CDR3 DNA sequence: TGTGCCAGCAGCTTAATGGGAGAGCGCCCACGCCCCTACAATGAGCAGTTCTTC.

This sequence joins TRBV5-1 and TRBJ1-4; D uncertain. CDR1 and CDR2 from the germline V gene are SGHRS and YFSETQ. This CDR3 spans 14 amino acids. V lost 0 bases to trimming and J lost 2 bases, with 5 bases between them. In nucleotides, the CDR3 is TGCGCCAGCAGCTTGGAACAGACTAATGAAAAACTGTTTTTT. It codes for CASSLEQTNEKLFF.

This clone was seen once. J is TRBJ1-5 and V is TRBV18; 9 nucleotides line up with TRBD1. Germline V gene data show CDR1 as KGHSH and CDR2 as LQKENI. With V trimmed by 3 bases and J by 7 bases, 7 bases remained unmatched. The CDR3 is made up of 15 amino acids. The CDR3 is CASSPRGQGGQPQHF. DNA for the CDR3: TGTGCCAGCTCACCGAGGGGACAGGGAGGACAGCCCCAGCATTTT. Drawing the rest from reference TRBV18 and TRBJ1-5, the complete variable domain is NAGVMQNPRHLVRRRGQEARLRCSPMKGHSHVYWYRQLPEEGLKFMVYLQKENIIDESGMPKERFSAEFPKEGPSILRIQQVVRGDSAAYFCASSPRGQGGQPQHFGDGTRLSIL.

CDR3 coding DNA: TGTGCCAGCAGCTTAGCCGGAACCGTGAAAGACCGTGAAAAACTGTTTTTT. This encodes CASSLAGTVKDREKLFF. This chain connects TRBV13 to TRBJ1-4; no clear D gene. CDR1 is PRHDT, CDR2 FYEKMQ, per germline (reference sequence). Trimming removed 1 base from V and 7 bases from J, with 19 bases in between. The CDR3 has 17 residues.

The rearrangement links TRBV29-1 to TRBJ1-2, with D unclear. The CDR3 length is 12 residues. The V and J ends lost 4 bases and 4 bases respectively, with 10 bases between them. Germline V gene lookup returns CDR1 SQVTM and CDR2 ANQGSEA. The CDR3 reads CSVAPSRYGYTF. The CDR3 region has the DNA TGCAGCGTTGCCCCCTCACGCTATGGCTACACCTTC.

This clone was detected once. This chain connects TRBV9 to TRBJ2-3; D remains unclear. The CDR3 extends over 13 amino acids. V lost 2 bases to trimming and J lost 4 bases, with 8 bases between them. Per the germline V gene, CDR1 is SGDLS and CDR2 is YYNGEE. CDR3 DNA sequence: TGTGCCAGCAGCGTTGGTTTAGCAGATACGCAGTATTTT. Translating it yields CASSVGLADTQYF.

This chain links TRBV18 with TRBJ1-1; 9 bases match TRBD1. This CDR3 is built from 16 residues. Trimming cost V 1 base and J 2 bases; bases outside gene matches: 5. In germline, CDR1 is KGHSH, CDR2 LQKENI. This chain's CDR3 is CASSPQGTGRNTEAFF. The DNA for the CDR3 is TGTGCCAGCTCACCACAAGGGACAGGGAGAAACACTGAAGCTTTCTTT. The variable domain in full, with the rest retrieved from reference TRBV18 and TRBJ1-1, is NAGVMQNPRHLVRRRGQEARLRCSPMKGHSHVYWYRQLPEEGLKFMVYLQKENIIDESGMPKERFSAEFPKEGPSILRIQQVVRGDSAAYFCASSPQGTGRNTEAFFGQGTRLTVV.

J is TRBJ2-3 and V is TRBV29-1; tentatively, D is TRBD1 or TRBD2 (6 bases each). Germline V gene data show CDR1 as SQVTM and CDR2 as ANQGSEA. Trimming shortened V by 3 bases and J by 0 bases, and 13 bases separated the two germline ends. The CDR3 is 15 amino acids. The CDR3 sequence is CSVERDMRSTDTQYF. CDR3 sequence (DNA): TGCAGCGTTGAGCGGGACATGAGAAGCACAGATACGCAGTATTTT.

The rearrangement joins TRBV4-1 to TRBJ1-3; unclear D gene. V was clipped by 4 bases and J by 0 bases, with 13 bases between them. The CDR3 has 16 residues. The germline V gene has CDR1 MGHRA and CDR2 YSYEKL. The CDR3 sequence: CASSRLPRNSGNTIYF. In DNA, the CDR3 is TGCGCCAGCAGCCGCCTGCCCAGAAACTCTGGAAACACCATATATTTT.

V usage is TRBV6-1 and J usage is TRBJ2-5; 12 nucleotides match TRBD2. CDR3 length: 14 residues. V lost 4 bases and J lost 7; bases outside the gene matches: 4. The germline V gene has CDR1 MNHNS and CDR2 SASEGT. The chain's CDR3 is CASSGLAGVGTQYF. The DNA for the CDR3 is TGTGCCAGCAGTGGACTAGCGGGAGTTGGGACCCAGTACTTC.

The count of this clone is one. This chain uses TRBV11-2 with TRBJ2-5; D call uncertain. V dropped 5 bases and J dropped 7 bases, with 14 bases sitting between them. Germline values: CDR1 SGHAT, CDR2 FQNNGV. There are 13 residues in the CDR3. DNA of the CDR3: TGTGCCAGCAGCCGTGACATTGGTGGGACCCAGTACTTC. Translated, it gives CASSRDIGGTQYF.

The J gene is TRBJ1-2, the V gene TRBV18, with a weak D call TRBD1 (5 bases). V lost 3 bases to trimming and J lost 4 bases, with 9 bases between them. CDR1 is KGHSH, CDR2 LQKENI, per germline. The CDR3 covers 13 residues. The CDR3 reads CASSPETVYGYTF. The CDR3 DNA follows: TGTGCCAGCTCACCGGAGACAGTCTATGGCTACACCTTC.

The chain couples TRBV18 to TRBJ2-7; TRBD1 is a possible D gene (6 bases). Germline V lookup: CDR1 KGHSH, CDR2 LQKENI. V was trimmed by 3 bases and J by 4 bases, leaving 13 bases between them. This CDR3 comprises 14 residues. The CDR3 loop reads CASSPSDSMYEQYF. The CDR3 DNA is TGTGCCAGCTCACCCTCGGACAGCATGTACGAGCAGTACTTC.

This rearrangement joins TRBV5-4 to TRBJ2-4, with 7 bases matching TRBD2. Germline V lookup: CDR1 SGHNT, CDR2 YYREEE (reference sequence). V shed 4 bases and J 8 bases; nucleotides not matched to a gene: 3. The CDR3 covers 12 residues. In DNA, the CDR3 is TGTGCCAGCAGCGGGGCGGGGGACATTCAGTACTTC. It is translated as CASSGAGDIQYF.

A few counts support this clone. This chain connects TRBV2 to TRBJ2-3; D is ambiguous. Trimming cost V 5 bases and J 0 bases, with 6 bases left between them. The CDR3 is 13 amino acids. From germline, CDR1 is SNHLY and CDR2 FYNNEI. In DNA form, the CDR3 reads TGTGCCAGCAGTCAAATTAGCACAGATACGCAGTATTTT. Protein sequence: CASSQISTDTQYF.

In nucleotides, the CDR3 is TGTGCCAGCAGTGGGGGGGTAAGCTCCTACAATGAGCAGTTCTTC. Residues: CASSGGVSSYNEQFF. This chain joins TRBV6-1 and TRBJ2-1; possible D gene TRBD2, 6 bases. The CDR3 runs to 15 residues. Trimming took off 4 bases at V and 0 bases at J, with 10 bases between the two ends. The germline CDR1 and CDR2 sequences are MNHNS and SASEGT.

The chain uses TRBV30 and TRBJ2-3, with D perhaps TRBD2 (6 bases). CDR1 is GTSNPN, CDR2 SVGIG, per germline (reference sequence). Trimming stripped 0 bases from V and 6 bases from J, with 7 bases between. The CDR3 is made up of 12 amino acids. The CDR3 region is CAWSVRGDTQYF. The CDR3 DNA is TGTGCCTGGAGTGTACGGGGGGATACGCAGTATTTT.

V usage is TRBV7-9 and J usage is TRBJ2-7; D gene uncertain. The CDR3 is 11 amino acids. From germline, CDR1 is SEHNR and CDR2 FQNEAQ (reference sequence). Trimming stripped 3 bases from V and 4 bases from J, with 4 bases between. CDR3 sequence: CASSFAYEQYF. In nucleotides, the CDR3 is TGTGCCAGCAGCTTTGCGTACGAGCAGTACTTC.

The chain has TRBV28 and TRBJ1-2; the match to TRBD1 covers 7 bases. V lost 4 bases and J lost 7; bases outside the gene matches: 12. The CDR3 is 15 residues long. Per germline, CDR1 MDHEN and CDR2 SYDVKM. The CDR3 region is CASSYPLTGFGGYTF. The DNA for the CDR3 is TGTGCCAGCAGTTACCCCCTGACAGGGTTCGGTGGCTACACCTTC.

The chain uses TRBV6-6 and TRBJ2-2; 10 bases map to TRBD2. With V trimmed by 4 bases and J by 6 bases, 5 bases remained unmatched. Germline V gives CDR1 MNHNY, CDR2 SVGAGI (reference sequence). The CDR3 is 15 residues long. Here the CDR3 DNA reads TGTGCCAGCAGTTTAGCGGGGGGTGACCCCGGGGAGCTGTTTTTT. Its translation is CASSLAGGDPGELFF.

V usage is TRBV7-9 and J usage is TRBJ1-5; 7 bases are a match to TRBD1. This CDR3 has 15 residues. The V gene's germline CDR1 is SEHNR and CDR2 FQNEAQ (reference sequence). After removal of 5 bases from V and 1 base from J, the junction contained 5 bases not matched to a gene. The CDR3 DNA sequence: TGTGCCAGCAGCCGGGACAGCATCAGCAATCAGCCCCAGCATTTT. This sequence encodes CASSRDSISNQPQHF.

This clone was found once. V and J are TRBV14 and TRBJ1-2, with D perhaps matching TRBD1 (6 bases). The ends were cut back, 3 bases at V and 0 bases at J, with 17 bases in the middle. Germline CDR1 SGHDN, CDR2 FVKESK. CDR3 length equals 17 residues. This CDR3 reads CASSHNTGGLPNYGYTF. DNA for the CDR3: TGTGCCAGCAGCCACAACACCGGGGGCCTACCTAACTATGGCTACACCTTC.

This clone was observed a single time. The rearrangement uses TRBV14 and TRBJ2-7; D remains ambiguous. The CDR3 is made up of 14 amino acids. CDR1 SGHDN and CDR2 FVKESK come from the germline V gene. V was pared by 1 base and J by 4 bases, with 11 bases between. The chain's CDR3 is CASSQGAFLYEQYF. In nucleotides, the CDR3 is TGTGCCAGCAGCCAAGGAGCGTTTTTGTACGAGCAGTACTTC.

V and J are TRBV4-1 and TRBJ2-3; D might be TRBD2 (5 bases). Per the germline V gene, CDR1 is MGHRA and CDR2 is YSYEKL. The V gene lost 1 base and the J gene lost 1 base, with 9 bases spanning the gap. This CDR3 is built from 15 residues. CDR3 in amino acids: CASSQGTGRTDTQYF. The CDR3 DNA sequence: TGCGCCAGCAGCCAAGGGACTGGACGCACAGATACGCAGTATTTT.